This TCR beta chain was identified in a study of T cell repertoires in cytomegalovirus infection (dated 2019 in TCRdb). As for the study more broadly: Peptide stimulations targeted recently identified HLA-C-restricted CMV epitopes, whose presentation resists viral immunomodulation, together with well-studied HLA-B-restricted epitopes. Donor HLA type was relevant to the analysis, because carriage of CMV infection together with the matching HLA type was indicated by public TCR beta signatures. Study-wide conclusions, independent of this receptor: In the ex vivo response, HLA-C-restricted CMV-specific TCR beta clonotypes were dominant, and in two of eight donors the single most frequent clonotype came from this HLA-C-restricted group. Carriers of CMV infection plus the relevant HLA type were discriminated by the cumulative frequency of public TCR beta family members in the study cohort and in an independent roughly 400-donor cohort.

The instrument was an Illumina HiSeq 1500. The public reads were run again by TCRdb, first through fastp at Q25 and then through MiXCR, and only productive beta chains were kept. Each record represents a unique CDR3 protein, reported with the most common genes and DNA among its rows. The sample records about 920,000 distinct CDR3 sequences, 25% to 40% of which are singletons. The top ten constitute around 15% of the sample. CDR1 and CDR2 (MNHEY, SMNVEV) derive from the germline V gene (reference sequence). A distance of 13 bases separates the germline ends of V and J, which lose 4 bases and 1 base respectively. Taken from cysteine to phenylalanine, the CDR3 has 15 residues. Just CDR3 DNA is preserved here, 45 bases in frame from base 1. What the treatment or condition label conveys for this sample: in vitro stimulation with specific CMV peptide epitopes to enrich CMV-specific T cells. This clonotype has just a few counts. Its antigen specificity is not known. Base qualities are not provided; no much larger clone lies one nucleotide away.

The sample was cultured CD8+ T cells from PBMCs, taken from culture after CMV antigen stimulation. The V and J segments used are TRBV27 and TRBJ1-1; TRBD1 is possibly the D segment (6 matching bases). This sequence originates from a human donor in good health (CMV status not recorded). Some clones in this sample may be carry-over from other donors' samples. The CDR3 protein is CASSSIDRSNTEAFF. The nucleotide sequence is given as TGTGCCAGCAGTTCTATCGACAGGTCGAACACTGAAGCTTTCTTT.